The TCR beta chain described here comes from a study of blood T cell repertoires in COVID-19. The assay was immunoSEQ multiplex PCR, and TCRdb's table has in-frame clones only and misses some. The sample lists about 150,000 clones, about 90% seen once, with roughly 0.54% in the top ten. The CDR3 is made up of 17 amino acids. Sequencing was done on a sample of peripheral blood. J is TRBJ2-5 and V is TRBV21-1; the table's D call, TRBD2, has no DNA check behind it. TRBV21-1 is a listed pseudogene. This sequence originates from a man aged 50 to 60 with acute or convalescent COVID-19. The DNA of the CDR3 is TGTGCCAGCAGCAAATTTTTAGGCGGGGAAAACCAAGAGACCCAGTACTTC. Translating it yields CASSKFLGGENQETQYF.